The entry that follows covers one T cell receptor beta chain sequence. This sample was included in a study of blood T cell repertoires in COVID-19. Study-level background: In each case, the material was cDNA or gDNA derived from T cells, B-cell-depleted T cells, or PBMCs.

The CDR3 sequence is 14 residues long. The germline V and J ends were trimmed by 4 bases and 8 bases, with 14 bases remaining between them. Germline V gene sequence: CDR1 LGHDT, CDR2 YNNKEL (reference sequence). Profiled with immunoSEQ multiplex PCR; TCRdb holds only in-frame clones, not every one. This table has almost 80,000 clones, 80% to 85% appearing once. V usage is TRBV3-1 (or the pseudogene TRBV3-2) and J usage is TRBJ1-4; TRBD1 is a possible D gene (6 bases). Material: peripheral blood. This clonotype was obtained from a woman in her 70s with acute or convalescent COVID-19. The CDR3 nucleotides are TGTGCCAGCAGCCTCAGGGGCAGCGACGAAAAACTGTTTTTT. Translation gives CASSLRGSDEKLFF.